These 10 T cell receptor beta chains were sequenced from one sample in a study of cytomegalovirus exposure and HLA in healthy donors. Primers included in the PCR were 60 Vbeta and 13 Jbeta primers. Only in-frame clones appear in the TCRdb table, and some are missing; sequencing was by immunoSEQ multiplex PCR. Of about 89,000 clones detected, around 86% appear once; the ten largest clones hold roughly 3.8%. The sample consisted of PBMCs. All receptors derive from a female donor in good health and CMV-seropositive.

The chain links TRBV2 to TRBJ2-7; TRBD1 is a possible D gene (5 bases). CDR1 and CDR2 (germline): SNHLY, FYNNEI. V dropped 6 bases and J dropped 2 bases, with 17 bases sitting between them. The CDR3 totals 15 residues. In DNA, the CDR3 is TGTGCCAGCAGCCTAGGGGCACTTTACCCCTACGAGCAGTACTTC. Its protein is CASSLGALYPYEQYF.

The CDR3 spells CASSRGEPGQGYEQYF. The DNA of the CDR3 is TGTGCCAGTAGCAGAGGGGAACCGGGACAGGGCTACGAGCAGTACTTC. The chain joins TRBV19 to TRBJ2-7; 9 bases match TRBD1. The CDR3 length is 16 residues. V lost 6 bases and J lost 3; bases outside the gene matches: 12. The germline V gene encodes CDR1 LNHDA and CDR2 SQIVND (reference sequence).

The CDR3 sequence is CASSYGTQGNTEAFF. DNA for the CDR3: TGTGCCAGCAGTTACGGAACTCAGGGTAACACTGAAGCTTTCTTT. V is TRBV6-5 and J is TRBJ1-1; D is possibly TRBD1 (5 bases). The CDR3 extends over 15 amino acids. Trimming pared 2 bases from V and 2 bases from J, leaving 12 bases between. Germline V lookup: CDR1 MNHEY, CDR2 SVGAGI.

This chain uses TRBV7-9 with TRBJ1-1; the D is unclear. V lost 3 bases and J lost 5, with 4 bases in between. The CDR3 is 11 residues long. Germline V gene sequence: CDR1 SEHNR, CDR2 FQNEAQ (reference sequence). CDR3 sequence (DNA): TGTGCCAGCAGCTTCGGTACTGAAGCTTTCTTT. Protein sequence: CASSFGTEAFF.

V and J are TRBV28 and TRBJ2-5; TRBD2 aligns across 9 bases. V was clipped by 7 bases and J by 1 base; unmatched bases: 10. Germline V gives CDR1 MDHEN, CDR2 SYDVKM. This CDR3 contains 16 residues. The CDR3 is CASNLSSGKPQETQYF. CDR3 DNA: TGTGCCAGCAATCTCTCTAGCGGGAAGCCCCAAGAGACCCAGTACTTC. The full variable domain, its missing parts supplied by reference TRBV28 and TRBJ2-5, is DVKVTQSSRYLVKRTGEKVFLECVQDMDHENMFWYRQDPGLGLRLIYFSYDVKMKEKGDIPEGYSVSREKKERFSLILESASTNQTSMYLCASNLSSGKPQETQYFGPGTRLLVL.

J is TRBJ1-5 and V is TRBV7-9; the D gene is possibly TRBD1 (6 bases). The germline CDR1 and CDR2 sequences are SEHNR and FQNEAQ (reference sequence). The CDR3 contains 15 residues. Between the trimmed V and J ends, which lost 4 bases and 0 bases, there was a span of 10 bases. The CDR3 loop reads CASSYSGDSNQPQHF. As DNA, the CDR3 is TGTGCCAGCAGCTACTCAGGGGATAGCAATCAGCCCCAGCATTTT.

A few counts support this clone. The rearrangement uses TRBV27 and TRBJ1-1; D uncertain. Germline CDR1 is MNHEY and CDR2 is SMNVEV (reference sequence). V was trimmed by 2 bases and J by 7 bases, leaving 8 bases between them. The CDR3 totals 12 residues. The CDR3 nucleotides are TGTGCCAGCAGTTTAGGGCGGGGTGAAGCTTTCTTT. This sequence encodes CASSLGRGEAFF.

This chain uses TRBV1 with TRBJ1-1; TRBD1 is the table's D call, not checked against the DNA. TRBV1 is recorded as a pseudogene. This CDR3 comprises 13 residues. The CDR3 loop reads CTSSQQGPTEAFF. As DNA, the CDR3 is TGCACCAGCAGCCAGCAGGGTCCGACTGAAGCTTTCTTT.

The CDR3 loop is CASSYTGSVLYGYTF. The CDR3 bases are TGTGCCAGCAGTTACACCGGGTCCGTACTCTATGGCTACACCTTC. The chain links TRBV6-5 to TRBJ1-2; the D is unclear. CDR3 length: 15 residues. Deletions cut 2 bases from V and 4 bases from J, with 14 bases between. Per germline, CDR1 MNHEY and CDR2 SVGAGI.

This clone has only a few counts. Other DNA sequences in this specimen translate into the identical CDR3. The V and J genes are TRBV9 and TRBJ1-1; D gene ambiguous. The germline V gene encodes CDR1 SGDLS and CDR2 YYNGEE. CDR3 length: 13 amino acids. With 0 bases removed from V and 1 base from J, the gap between germline ends came to 4 bases. The CDR3 is CASSVAGNTEAFF. CDR3 bases: TGTGCCAGCAGCGTAGCGGGGAACACTGAAGCTTTCTTT.